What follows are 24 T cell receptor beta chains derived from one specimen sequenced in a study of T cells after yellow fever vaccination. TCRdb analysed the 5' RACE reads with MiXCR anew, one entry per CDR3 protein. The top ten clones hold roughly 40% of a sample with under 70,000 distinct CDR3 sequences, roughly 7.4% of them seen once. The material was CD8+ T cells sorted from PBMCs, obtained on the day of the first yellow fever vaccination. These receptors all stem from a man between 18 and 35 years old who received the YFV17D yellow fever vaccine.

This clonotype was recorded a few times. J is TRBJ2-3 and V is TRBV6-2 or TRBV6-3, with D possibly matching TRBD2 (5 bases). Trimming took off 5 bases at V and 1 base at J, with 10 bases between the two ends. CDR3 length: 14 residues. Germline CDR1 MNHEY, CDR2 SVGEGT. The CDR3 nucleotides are TGTGCCAGCAGTAATTCGCGGGGCACAGATACGCAGTATTTT. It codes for CASSNSRGTDTQYF.

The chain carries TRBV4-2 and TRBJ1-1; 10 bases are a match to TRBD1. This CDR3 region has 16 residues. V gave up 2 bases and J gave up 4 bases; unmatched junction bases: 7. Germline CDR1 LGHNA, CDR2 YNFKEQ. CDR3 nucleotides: TGTGCCAGCAGCCAACGGACAGGGGGTTTGACCACTGAAGCTTTCTTT. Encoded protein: CASSQRTGGLTTEAFF.

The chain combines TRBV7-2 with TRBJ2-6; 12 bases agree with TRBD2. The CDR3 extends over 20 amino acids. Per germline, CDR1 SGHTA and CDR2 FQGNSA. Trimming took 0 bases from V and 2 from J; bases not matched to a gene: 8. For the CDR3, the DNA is TGTGCCAGCAGCTTAGCGGGGGGGCTAGCGGGGGGGCCTGGGGCCAACGTCCTGACTTTC. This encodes CASSLAGGLAGGPGANVLTF. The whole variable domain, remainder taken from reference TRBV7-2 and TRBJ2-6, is GAGVSQSPSNKVTEKGKDVELRCDPISGHTALYWYRQSLGQGLEFLIYFQGNSAPDKSGLPSDRFSAERTGGSVSTLTIQRTQQEDSAVYLCASSLAGGLAGGPGANVLTFGAGSRLTVL.

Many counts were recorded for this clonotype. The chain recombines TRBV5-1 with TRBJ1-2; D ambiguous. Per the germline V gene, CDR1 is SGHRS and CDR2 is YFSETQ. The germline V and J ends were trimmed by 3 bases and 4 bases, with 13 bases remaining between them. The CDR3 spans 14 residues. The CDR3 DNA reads TGCGCCAGCAGCTCGCCCGGGGTCGGCTATGGCTACACCTTC. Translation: CASSSPGVGYGYTF.

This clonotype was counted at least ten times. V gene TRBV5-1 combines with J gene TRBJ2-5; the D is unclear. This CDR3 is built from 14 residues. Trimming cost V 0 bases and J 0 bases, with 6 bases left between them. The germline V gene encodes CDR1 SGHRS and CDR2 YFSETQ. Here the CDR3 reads CASSLDSYQETQYF. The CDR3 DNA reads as TGCGCCAGCAGCTTGGACAGCTACCAAGAGACCCAGTACTTC.

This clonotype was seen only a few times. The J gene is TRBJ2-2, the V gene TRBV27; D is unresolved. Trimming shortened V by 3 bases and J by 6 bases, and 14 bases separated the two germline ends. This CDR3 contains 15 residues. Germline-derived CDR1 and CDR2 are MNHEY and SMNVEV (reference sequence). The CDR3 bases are TGTGCCAGCAGTTTCCAAGCATACTTGGCCGGGGAGCTGTTTTTT. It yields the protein CASSFQAYLAGELFF.

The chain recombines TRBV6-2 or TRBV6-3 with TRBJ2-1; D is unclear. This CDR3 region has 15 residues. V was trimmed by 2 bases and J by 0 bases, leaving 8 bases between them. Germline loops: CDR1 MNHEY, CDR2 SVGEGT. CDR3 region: CASSYAYSSYNEQFF. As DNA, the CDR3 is TGTGCCAGCAGTTACGCTTACTCCTCCTACAATGAGCAGTTCTTC.

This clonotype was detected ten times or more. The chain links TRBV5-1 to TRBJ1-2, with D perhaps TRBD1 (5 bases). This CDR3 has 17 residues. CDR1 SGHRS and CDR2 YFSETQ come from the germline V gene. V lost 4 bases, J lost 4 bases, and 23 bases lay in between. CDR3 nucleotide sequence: TGCGCCAGCAGCCCAGGGAGCGAGGCCGCCCCCTCCTATGGCTACACCTTC. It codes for CASSPGSEAAPSYGYTF.

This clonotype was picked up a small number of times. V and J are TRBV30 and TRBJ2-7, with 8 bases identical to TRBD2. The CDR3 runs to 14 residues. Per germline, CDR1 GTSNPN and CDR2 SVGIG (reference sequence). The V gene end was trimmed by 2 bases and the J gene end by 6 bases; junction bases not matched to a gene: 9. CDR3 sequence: CAWSPGLVGSEQYF. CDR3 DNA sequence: TGTGCCTGGAGTCCGGGACTAGTGGGATCCGAGCAGTACTTC.

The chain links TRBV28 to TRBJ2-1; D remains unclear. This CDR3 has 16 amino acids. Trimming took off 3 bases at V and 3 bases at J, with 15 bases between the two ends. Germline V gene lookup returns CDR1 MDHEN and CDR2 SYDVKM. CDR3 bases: TGTGCCAGCAGTTTTAATTTACGATTCCACTACAATGAGCAGTTCTTC. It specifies CASSFNLRFHYNEQFF.

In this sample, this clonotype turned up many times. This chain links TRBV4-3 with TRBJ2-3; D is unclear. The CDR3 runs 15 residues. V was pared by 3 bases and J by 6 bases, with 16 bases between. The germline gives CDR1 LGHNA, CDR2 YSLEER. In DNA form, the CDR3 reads TGCGCCAGCAGCCACACACGAGCGCCCCAGGATACGCAGTATTTT. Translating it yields CASSHTRAPQDTQYF.

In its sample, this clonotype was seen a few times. The CDR3 region is CASSKFQVPGSDEQYF. As DNA, the CDR3 is TGTGCCAGCAGCAAATTTCAGGTCCCCGGTTCCGACGAGCAGTACTTC. J is TRBJ2-7 and V is TRBV21-1; the D call in the table, TRBD1, was not verified against the DNA. TRBV21-1 is described as a pseudogene. This CDR3 has 16 residues.

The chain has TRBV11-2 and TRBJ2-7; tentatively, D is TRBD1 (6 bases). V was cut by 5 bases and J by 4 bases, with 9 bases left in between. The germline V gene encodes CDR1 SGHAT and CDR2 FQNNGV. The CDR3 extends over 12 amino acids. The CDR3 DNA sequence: TGTGCCAGCAGCGGGGGCCTTTACGAGCAGTACTTC. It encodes CASSGGLYEQYF.

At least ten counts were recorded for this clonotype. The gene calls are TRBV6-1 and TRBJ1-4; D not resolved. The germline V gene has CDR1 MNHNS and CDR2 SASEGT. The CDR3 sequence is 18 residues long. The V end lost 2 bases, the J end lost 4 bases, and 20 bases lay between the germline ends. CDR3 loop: CASSERGWAYPYNEKLFF. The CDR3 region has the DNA TGTGCCAGCAGTGAACGCGGTTGGGCCTACCCCTATAATGAAAAACTGTTTTTT.

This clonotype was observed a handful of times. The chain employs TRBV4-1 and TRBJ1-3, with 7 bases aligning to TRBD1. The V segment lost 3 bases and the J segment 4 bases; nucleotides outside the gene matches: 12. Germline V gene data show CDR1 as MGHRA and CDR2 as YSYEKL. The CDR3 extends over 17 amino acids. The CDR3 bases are TGCGCCAGCAGCCAGAGGACAGGCCCCGGGGGAGGAAACACCATATATTTT. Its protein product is CASSQRTGPGGGNTIYF.

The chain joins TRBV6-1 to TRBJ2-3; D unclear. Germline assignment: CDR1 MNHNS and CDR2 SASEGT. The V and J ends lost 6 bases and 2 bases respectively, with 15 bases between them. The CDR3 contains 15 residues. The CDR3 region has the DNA TGTGCCAGCAGAAGTGCTCCCTCCTACACAGATACGCAGTATTTT. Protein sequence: CASRSAPSYTDTQYF.

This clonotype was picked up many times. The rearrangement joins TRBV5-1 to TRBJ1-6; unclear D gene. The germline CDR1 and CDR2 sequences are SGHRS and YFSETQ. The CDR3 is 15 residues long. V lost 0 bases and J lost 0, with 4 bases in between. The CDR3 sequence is CASSLDSSYNSPLHF. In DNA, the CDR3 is TGCGCCAGCAGCTTGGACAGCTCCTATAATTCACCCCTCCACTTT.

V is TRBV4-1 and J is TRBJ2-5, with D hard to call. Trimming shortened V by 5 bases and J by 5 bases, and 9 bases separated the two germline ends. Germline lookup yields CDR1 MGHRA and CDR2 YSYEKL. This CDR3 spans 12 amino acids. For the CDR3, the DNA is TGCGCCAGCAGCGCCCAAACGGAGACCCAGTACTTC. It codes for CASSAQTETQYF.

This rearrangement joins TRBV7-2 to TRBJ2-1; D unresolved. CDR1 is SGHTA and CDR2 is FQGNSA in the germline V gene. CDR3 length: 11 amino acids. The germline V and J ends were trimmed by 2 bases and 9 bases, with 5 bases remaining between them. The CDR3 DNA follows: TGTGCCAGCAGCTTACTTACTGAGCAGTTCTTC. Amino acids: CASSLLTEQFF.

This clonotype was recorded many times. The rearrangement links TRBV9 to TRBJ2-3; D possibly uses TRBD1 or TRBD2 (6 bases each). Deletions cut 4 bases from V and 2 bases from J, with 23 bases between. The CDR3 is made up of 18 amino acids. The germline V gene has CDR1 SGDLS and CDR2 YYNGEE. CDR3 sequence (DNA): TGTGCCAGCAGCCCACGGAGGGGGGCAGCGTACTTCACAGATACGCAGTATTTT. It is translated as CASSPRRGAAYFTDTQYF.

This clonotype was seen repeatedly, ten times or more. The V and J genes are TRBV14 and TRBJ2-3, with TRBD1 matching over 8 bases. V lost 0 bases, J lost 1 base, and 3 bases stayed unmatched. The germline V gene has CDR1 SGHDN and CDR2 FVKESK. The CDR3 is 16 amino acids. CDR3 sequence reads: CASSQDRGRGTDTQYF. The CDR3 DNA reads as TGTGCCAGCAGCCAAGACAGGGGGCGAGGCACAGATACGCAGTATTTT.

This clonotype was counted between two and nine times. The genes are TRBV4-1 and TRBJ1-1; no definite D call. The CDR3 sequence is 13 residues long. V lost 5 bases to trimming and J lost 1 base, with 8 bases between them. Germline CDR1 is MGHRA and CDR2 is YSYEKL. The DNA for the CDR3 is TGCGCCAGCAGCACACGAGCGAACACTGAAGCTTTCTTT. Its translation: CASSTRANTEAFF.

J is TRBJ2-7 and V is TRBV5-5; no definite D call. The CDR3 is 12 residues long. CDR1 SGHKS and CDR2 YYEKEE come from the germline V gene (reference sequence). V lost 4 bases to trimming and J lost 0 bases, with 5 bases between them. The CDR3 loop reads CASSASSYEQYF. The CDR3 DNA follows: TGTGCCAGCAGCGCCAGCTCCTACGAGCAGTACTTC.

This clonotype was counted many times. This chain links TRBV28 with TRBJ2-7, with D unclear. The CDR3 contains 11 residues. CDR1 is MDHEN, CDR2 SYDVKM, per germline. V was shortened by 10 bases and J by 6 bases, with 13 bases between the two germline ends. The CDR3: CATTLGFEQYV. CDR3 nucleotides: TGTGCCACCACCCTTGGTTTCGAGCAGTACGTC.